Listed below are T cell receptor beta chains from one sample, sequenced in a study of OX40 agonist ivuxolimab in advanced cancers. The table came from immunoSEQ multiplex PCR; TCRdb's copy has only in-frame clones and leaves some out. This table holds 48,000 or so clones, 80% to 85% found once. The source was CD4+ or CD8+ T cells sorted from blood, collected in a trial of the OX40 agonist ivuxolimab. Receptors originate from an adult with an advanced solid tumor such as melanoma, head and neck, liver or kidney cancer. CDR3s include the opening cysteine and the closing phenylalanine or tryptophan. The D gene is left open where the match is weak.

d_gene: TRBD2
v_gene: TRBV7-8
j_gene: TRBJ2-3
CDR3nt: TGTGCCAGCAGCACCGGGATAGCGGGAGTAAGCACAGATACGCAGTATTTT
CDR3aa: CASSTGIAGVSTDTQYF

d_gene: .
v_gene: TRBV7-9
j_gene: TRBJ1-3
CDR3nt: TGTGCCAGCAGCTTAGCTGCGGCAGGGACCTCATCTGGAAACACCATATATTTT
CDR3aa: CASSLAAAGTSSGNTIYF

d_gene: TRBD2
v_gene: TRBV19
j_gene: TRBJ2-7
CDR3nt: TGTGCCAGTAGCGGACTAGCGGGACTCTACGAGCAGTACTTC
CDR3aa: CASSGLAGLYEQYF

d_gene: TRBD1
v_gene: TRBV5-4
j_gene: TRBJ2-5
CDR3nt: TGTGCCAGCACCGTCACAGGGGCAGAGACCCAGTACTTC
CDR3aa: CASTVTGAETQYF

d_gene: .
v_gene: TRBV6-1
j_gene: TRBJ2-5
CDR3nt: TGTGCCAGCAGTGAACGATGGTTCGAGACCCAGTACTTC
CDR3aa: CASSERWFETQYF

d_gene: .
v_gene: TRBV7-8
j_gene: TRBJ2-1
CDR3nt: TGTGCCAGCAGCTTAGTTGAACTTGGTGAGCAGTTCTTC
CDR3aa: CASSLVELGEQFF

d_gene: TRBD2
v_gene: TRBV6-5
j_gene: TRBJ2-1
CDR3nt: TGTGCCAGCAGTTACTGGGCGGGAGGGCAGAATGAGCAGTTCTTC
CDR3aa: CASSYWAGGQNEQFF

d_gene: TRBD2
v_gene: TRBV7-2
j_gene: TRBJ2-7
CDR3nt: TGTGCCAGCACCCTAGCCCTCGGTGGCACGGGAGGGCCTCCTCGACCGGACGAGCAGTACTTC
CDR3aa: CASTLALGGTGGPPRPDEQYF

d_gene: TRBD2
v_gene: TRBV5-5
j_gene: TRBJ2-1
CDR3nt: TGTGCCAGCAGCTTACAACCCAGCGGGAACTCCTACAATGAGCAGTTCTTC
CDR3aa: CASSLQPSGNSYNEQFF

d_gene: TRBD2
v_gene: TRBV5-4
j_gene: TRBJ2-5
CDR3nt: TGTGCCAGCAGCTTGGTACTAGCGGGAGGGACGGAGACCCAGTACTTC
CDR3aa: CASSLVLAGGTETQYF

d_gene: TRBD1
v_gene: TRBV18
j_gene: TRBJ1-1
CDR3nt: TGTGCCAGCTCGGGGGACAGAGGGAACACTGAAGCTTTCTTT
CDR3aa: CASSGDRGNTEAFF

d_gene: TRBD2
v_gene: TRBV10-2
j_gene: TRBJ2-1
CDR3nt: TGCGCCAGCAGGGGGACTAGCGGGAGATCCCATGAGCAGTTCTTC
CDR3aa: CASRGTSGRSHEQFF

d_gene: TRBD1
v_gene: TRBV6-5
j_gene: TRBJ2-2
CDR3nt: TGTGCCAGCAGTTCATGGACAGGGGGCAACACCGGGGAGCTGTTTTTT
CDR3aa: CASSSWTGGNTGELFF

d_gene: .
v_gene: TRBV5-1
j_gene: TRBJ2-7
CDR3nt: TGCGCCAGCAGCTTGGAAGCTGGGGTGGACGAGCAGTACTTC
CDR3aa: CASSLEAGVDEQYF

d_gene: .
v_gene: TRBV5-4
j_gene: TRBJ1-2
CDR3nt: TGTGCCAGCAGCCTCCAGTCAGGGGTAGGGTATGGCTACACCTTC
CDR3aa: CASSLQSGVGYGYTF

d_gene: TRBD2
v_gene: TRBV11-3
j_gene: TRBJ2-2
CDR3nt: TGTGCCAGCAGCCCCCGGGGGGGATCGAACACCGGGGAGCTGTTTTTT
CDR3aa: CASSPRGGSNTGELFF

d_gene: .
v_gene: TRBV6-6
j_gene: TRBJ1-4
CDR3nt: TGTGCCAGCAGTTACAGGGGGGGGAATGAAAAACTGTTTTTT
CDR3aa: CASSYRGGNEKLFF